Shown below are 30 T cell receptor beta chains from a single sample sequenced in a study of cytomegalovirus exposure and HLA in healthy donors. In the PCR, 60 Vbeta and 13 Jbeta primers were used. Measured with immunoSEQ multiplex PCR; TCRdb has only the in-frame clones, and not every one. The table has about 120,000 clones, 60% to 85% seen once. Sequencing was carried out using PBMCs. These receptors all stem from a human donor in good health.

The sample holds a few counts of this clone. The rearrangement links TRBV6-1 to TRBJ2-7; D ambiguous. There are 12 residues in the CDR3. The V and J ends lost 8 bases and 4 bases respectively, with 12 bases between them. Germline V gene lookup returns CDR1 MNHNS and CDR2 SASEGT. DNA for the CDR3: TGTGCCAGCTGCCGTTTTGAGTACGAGCAGTACTTC. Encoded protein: CASCRFEYEQYF.

CDR3 in amino acids: CASSEGPGDQETQYF. The CDR3 region has the DNA TGTGCCAGCAGTGAAGGGCCAGGGGACCAAGAGACCCAGTACTTC. The chain couples TRBV2 to TRBJ2-5, with D perhaps TRBD1 (6 bases). The V end lost 1 base, the J end lost 0 bases, and 9 bases lay between the germline ends. The CDR3 has 15 residues. The germline V gene encodes CDR1 SNHLY and CDR2 FYNNEI.

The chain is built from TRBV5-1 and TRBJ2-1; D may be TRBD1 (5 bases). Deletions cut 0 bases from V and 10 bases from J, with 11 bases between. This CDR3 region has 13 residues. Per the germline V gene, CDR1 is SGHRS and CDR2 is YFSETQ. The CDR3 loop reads CASSLAGFEEQFF. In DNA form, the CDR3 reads TGCGCCAGCAGCTTGGCAGGGTTCGAAGAGCAGTTCTTC.

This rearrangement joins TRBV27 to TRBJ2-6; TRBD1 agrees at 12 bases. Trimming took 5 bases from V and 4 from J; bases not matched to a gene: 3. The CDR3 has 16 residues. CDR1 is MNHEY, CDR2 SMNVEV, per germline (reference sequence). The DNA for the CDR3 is TGTGCCAGCAGTCCGGGACAGGGGGCGGGGGCCAACGTCCTGACTTTC. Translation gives CASSPGQGAGANVLTF.

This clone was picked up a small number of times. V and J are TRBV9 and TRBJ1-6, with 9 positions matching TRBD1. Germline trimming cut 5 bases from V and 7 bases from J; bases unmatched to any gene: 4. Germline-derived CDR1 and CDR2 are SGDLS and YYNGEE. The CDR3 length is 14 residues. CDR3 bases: TGTGCCAGCAGTATACAGGGGGCAAATTCACCCCTCCACTTT. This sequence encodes CASSIQGANSPLHF.

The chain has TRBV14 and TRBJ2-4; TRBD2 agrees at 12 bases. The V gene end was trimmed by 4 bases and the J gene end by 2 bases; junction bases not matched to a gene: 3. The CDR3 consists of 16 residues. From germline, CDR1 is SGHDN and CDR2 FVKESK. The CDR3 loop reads CASSRTSGAPKNIQYF. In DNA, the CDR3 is TGTGCCAGCAGCCGGACTAGCGGGGCCCCCAAAAACATTCAGTACTTC.

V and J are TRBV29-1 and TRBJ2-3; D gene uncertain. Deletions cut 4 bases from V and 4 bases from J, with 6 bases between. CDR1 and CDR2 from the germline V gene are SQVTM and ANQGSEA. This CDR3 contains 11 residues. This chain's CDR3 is CSVVYPDTQYF. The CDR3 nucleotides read TGCAGCGTTGTATATCCAGATACGCAGTATTTT.

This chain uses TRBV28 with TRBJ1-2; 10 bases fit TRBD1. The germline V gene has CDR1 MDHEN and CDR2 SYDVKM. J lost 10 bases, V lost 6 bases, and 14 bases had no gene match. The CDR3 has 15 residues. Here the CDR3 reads CASSREIPGQGTYTF. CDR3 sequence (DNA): TGTGCCAGCAGCCGAGAAATACCGGGACAGGGGACCTACACCTTC.

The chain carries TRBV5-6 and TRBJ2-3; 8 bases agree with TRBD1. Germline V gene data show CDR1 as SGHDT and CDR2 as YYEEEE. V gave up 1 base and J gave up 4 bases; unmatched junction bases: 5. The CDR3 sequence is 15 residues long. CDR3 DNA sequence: TGTGCCAGCAGCTTGAGGTACAGGGGGTCAGATACGCAGTATTTT. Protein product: CASSLRYRGSDTQYF.

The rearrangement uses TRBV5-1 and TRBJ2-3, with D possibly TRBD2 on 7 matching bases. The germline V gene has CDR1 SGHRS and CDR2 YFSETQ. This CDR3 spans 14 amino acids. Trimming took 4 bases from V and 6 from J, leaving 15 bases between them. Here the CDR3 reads CASSPKGGLDTQYF. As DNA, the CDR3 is TGCGCCAGCAGCCCTAAGGGGGGGTTGGATACGCAGTATTTT.

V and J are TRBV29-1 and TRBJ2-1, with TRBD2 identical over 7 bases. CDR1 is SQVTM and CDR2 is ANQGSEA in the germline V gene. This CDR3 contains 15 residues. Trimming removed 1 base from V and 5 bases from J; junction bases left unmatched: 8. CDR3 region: CSVEVSGTNDNEQFF. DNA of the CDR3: TGCAGCGTTGAAGTTTCCGGGACTAATGACAATGAGCAGTTCTTC.

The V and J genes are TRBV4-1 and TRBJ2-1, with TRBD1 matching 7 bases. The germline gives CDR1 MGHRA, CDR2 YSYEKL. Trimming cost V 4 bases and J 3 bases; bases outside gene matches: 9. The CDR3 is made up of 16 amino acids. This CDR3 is CASSPARAGGYNEQFF. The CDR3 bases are TGCGCCAGCAGCCCCGCACGGGCAGGGGGCTACAATGAGCAGTTCTTC.

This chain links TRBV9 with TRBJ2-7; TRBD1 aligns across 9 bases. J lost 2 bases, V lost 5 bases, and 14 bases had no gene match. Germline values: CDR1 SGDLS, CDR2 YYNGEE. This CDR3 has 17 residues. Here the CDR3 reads CASSYGTGPAGAYEQYF. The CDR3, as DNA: TGTGCCAGCAGTTACGGGACAGGGCCTGCCGGCGCCTACGAGCAGTACTTC.

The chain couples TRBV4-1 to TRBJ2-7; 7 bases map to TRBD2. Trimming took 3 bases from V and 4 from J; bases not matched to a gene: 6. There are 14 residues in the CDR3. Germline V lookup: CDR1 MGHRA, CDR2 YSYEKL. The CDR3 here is CASSQRLATYEQYF. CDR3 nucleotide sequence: TGCGCCAGCAGCCAGCGACTAGCTACTTACGAGCAGTACTTC.

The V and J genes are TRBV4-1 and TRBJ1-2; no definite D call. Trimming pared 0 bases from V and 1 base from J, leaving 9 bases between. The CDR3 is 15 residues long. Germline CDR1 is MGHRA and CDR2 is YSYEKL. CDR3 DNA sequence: TGCGCCAGCAGCCAAGAAACGCAGGTTAACTATGGCTACACCTTC. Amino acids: CASSQETQVNYGYTF.

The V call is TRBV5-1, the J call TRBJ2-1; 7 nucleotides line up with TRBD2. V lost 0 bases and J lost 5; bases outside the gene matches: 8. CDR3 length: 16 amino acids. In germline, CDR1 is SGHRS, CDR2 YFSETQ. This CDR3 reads CASSLAASGINNEQFF. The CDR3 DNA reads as TGCGCCAGCAGCTTGGCGGCTAGCGGTATAAACAATGAGCAGTTCTTC.

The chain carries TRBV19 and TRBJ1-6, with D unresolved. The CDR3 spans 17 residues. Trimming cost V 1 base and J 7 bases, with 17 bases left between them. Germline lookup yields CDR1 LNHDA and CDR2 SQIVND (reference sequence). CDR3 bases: TGTGCCAGTAGTATAGGCCAAGGAGACCTACTGAATTCACCCCTCCACTTT. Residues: CASSIGQGDLLNSPLHF.

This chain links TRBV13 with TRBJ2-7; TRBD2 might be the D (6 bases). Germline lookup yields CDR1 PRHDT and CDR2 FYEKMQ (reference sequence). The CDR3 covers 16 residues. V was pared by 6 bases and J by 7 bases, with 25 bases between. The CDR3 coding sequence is TGTGCCAGCAGGGCGGGGTATGAGTCCCTAAAAAGGGAGCAGTACTTC. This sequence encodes CASRAGYESLKREQYF.

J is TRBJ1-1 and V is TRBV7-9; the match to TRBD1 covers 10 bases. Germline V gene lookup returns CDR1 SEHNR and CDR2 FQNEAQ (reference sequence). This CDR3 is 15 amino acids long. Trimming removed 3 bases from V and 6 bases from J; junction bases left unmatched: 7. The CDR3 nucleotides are TGTGCCAGCAGCTTGACCGGGACAGGGGAATCTGAAGCTTTCTTT. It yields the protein CASSLTGTGESEAFF.

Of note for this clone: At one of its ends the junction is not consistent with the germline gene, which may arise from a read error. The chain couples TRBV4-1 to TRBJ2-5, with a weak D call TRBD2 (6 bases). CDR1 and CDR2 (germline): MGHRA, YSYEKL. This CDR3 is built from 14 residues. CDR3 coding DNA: TGTGCCAGCAGCCAACCACCGGGACTGGAGACCCAGTACTTC. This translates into CASSQPPGLETQYF.

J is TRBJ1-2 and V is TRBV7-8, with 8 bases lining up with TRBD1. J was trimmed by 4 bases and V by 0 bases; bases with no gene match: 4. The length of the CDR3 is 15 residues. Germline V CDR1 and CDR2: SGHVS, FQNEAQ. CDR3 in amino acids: CASSLAGQGAYGYTF. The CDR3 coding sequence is TGTGCCAGCAGCTTAGCAGGTCAGGGGGCCTATGGCTACACCTTC.

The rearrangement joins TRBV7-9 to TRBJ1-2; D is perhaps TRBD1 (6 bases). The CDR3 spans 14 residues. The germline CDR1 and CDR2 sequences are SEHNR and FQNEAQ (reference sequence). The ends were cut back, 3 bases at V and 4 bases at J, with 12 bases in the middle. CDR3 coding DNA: TGTGCCAGCAGCTTCCCAGGGGTGTTCTATGGCTACACCTTC. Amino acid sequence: CASSFPGVFYGYTF. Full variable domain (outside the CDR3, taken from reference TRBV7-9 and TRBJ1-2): DTGVSQNPRHKITKRGQNVTFRCDPISEHNRLYWYRQTLGQGPEFLTYFQNEAQLEKSRLLSDRFSAERPKGSFSTLEIQRTEQGDSAMYLCASSFPGVFYGYTFGSGTRLTVV.

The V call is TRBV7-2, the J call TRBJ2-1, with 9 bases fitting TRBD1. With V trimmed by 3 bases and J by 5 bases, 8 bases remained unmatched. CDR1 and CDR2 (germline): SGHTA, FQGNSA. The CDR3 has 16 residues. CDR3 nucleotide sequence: TGTGCCAGCAGCTTCCTTGGACAGGGGCCGAACAATGAGCAGTTCTTC. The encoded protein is CASSFLGQGPNNEQFF.

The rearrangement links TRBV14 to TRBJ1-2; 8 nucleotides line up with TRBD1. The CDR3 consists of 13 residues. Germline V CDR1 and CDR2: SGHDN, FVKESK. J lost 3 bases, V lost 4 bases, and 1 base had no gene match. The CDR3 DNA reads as TGTGCCAGCAGCCGGGACAGGCACTATGGCTACACCTTC. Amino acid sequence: CASSRDRHYGYTF.

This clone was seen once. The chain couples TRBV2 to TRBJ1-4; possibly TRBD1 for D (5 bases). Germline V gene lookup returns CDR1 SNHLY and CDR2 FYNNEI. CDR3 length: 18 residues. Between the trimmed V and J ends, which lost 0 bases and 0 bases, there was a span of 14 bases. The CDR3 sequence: CASSEAGLWGATNEKLFF. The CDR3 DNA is TGTGCCAGCAGTGAAGCCGGACTGTGGGGGGCAACTAATGAAAAACTGTTTTTT.

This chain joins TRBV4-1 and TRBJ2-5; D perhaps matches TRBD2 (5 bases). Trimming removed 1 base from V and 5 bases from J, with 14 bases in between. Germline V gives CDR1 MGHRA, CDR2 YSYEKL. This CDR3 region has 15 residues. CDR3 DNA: TGCGCCAGCAGCCAAGGTCAACAGTGGGAGGAGACCCAGTACTTC. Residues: CASSQGQQWEETQYF.

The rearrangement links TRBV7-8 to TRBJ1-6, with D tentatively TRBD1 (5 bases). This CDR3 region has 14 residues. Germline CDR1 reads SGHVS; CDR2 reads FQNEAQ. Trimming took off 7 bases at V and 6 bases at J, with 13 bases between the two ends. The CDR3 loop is CASTLKRGNSPLHF. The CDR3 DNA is TGTGCCAGCACCCTAAAAAGGGGTAATTCACCCCTCCACTTT.

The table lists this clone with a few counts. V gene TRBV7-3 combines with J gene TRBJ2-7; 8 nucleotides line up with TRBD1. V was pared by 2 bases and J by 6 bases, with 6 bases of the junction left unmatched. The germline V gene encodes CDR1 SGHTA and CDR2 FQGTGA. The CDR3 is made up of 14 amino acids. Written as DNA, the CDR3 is TGTGCCAGCAGCTTAGCAGGGGGCGGGACCGAGCAGTACTTC. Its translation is CASSLAGGGTEQYF.

CDR3 DNA sequence: TGCGCCAGCAGCTACGACAGGGTAAACACCATATATTTT. It translates to CASSYDRVNTIYF. The chain is built from TRBV4-1 and TRBJ1-3; 7 bases map to TRBD1. V lost 5 bases and J lost 6; bases outside the gene matches: 4. CDR1 is MGHRA, CDR2 YSYEKL, per germline. The CDR3 loop spans 13 amino acids.

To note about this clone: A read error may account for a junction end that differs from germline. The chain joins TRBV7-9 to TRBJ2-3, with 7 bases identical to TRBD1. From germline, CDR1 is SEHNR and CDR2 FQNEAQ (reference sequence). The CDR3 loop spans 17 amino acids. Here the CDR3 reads CSSSLWDSMSSTDTQYF. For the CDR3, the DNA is TGTTCCAGCAGCTTGTGGGACAGTATGTCTAGCACAGATACGCAGTATTTT.